Given below is one TCR beta chain in context. Germline-derived CDR1 and CDR2 are SGHVS and FNYEAQ. Deletions cut 3 bases from V and 4 bases from J, with 12 bases between. This CDR3 has 14 amino acids. This entry belongs to a study of blood T cell repertoires in COVID-19. Study information: Acute and convalescent COVID-19 specimens originated in the United States, Italy and Spain. The analysed material was cDNA or gDNA that came from T cells, B-cell-depleted T cells, or PBMCs.

Per the study methods: By means of reference gene primer amplification, nucleated cell counts were estimated. TCRdb keeps only in-frame clones here, not all; method: immunoSEQ multiplex PCR. V and J calls and clone size are those listed in that table; D and trimming were worked out from the DNA. This sample carries 65,000 to 90,000 clones, 83% of them seen once, and the ten largest clones take around 29%. The sequence was obtained from a woman of 80 years or more with acute or convalescent COVID-19. The chain recombines TRBV7-6 with TRBJ1-1; D ambiguous. The sample was peripheral blood. CDR3 sequence: CASSLTRRSTEAFF. The CDR3 region has the DNA TGTGCCAGCAGCTTGACCCGAAGGAGCACTGAAGCTTTCTTT. The full variable domain, its missing parts supplied by reference TRBV7-6 and TRBJ1-1, is GAGVSQSPRYKVTKRGQDVALRCDPISGHVSLYWYRQALGQGPEFLTYFNYEAQQDKSGLPNDRFSAERPEGSISTLTIQRTEQRDSAMYRCASSLTRRSTEAFFGQGTRLTVV.